These T cell receptor beta chains were read from a single sample in a study of T cells in localized non-small cell lung cancer. Produced via immunoSEQ multiplex PCR; TCRdb's table is partial and in-frame only. The sample holds 26,000 or so clones, approximately 90% seen once. Here the sequenced sample was peripheral blood, taken before any cancer treatment. The receptors derive from a male donor older than 55 with stage I lung adenocarcinoma. Both conserved end residues are part of each CDR3. D genes are given only for firm matches. Clone size is shown for a subset of rows, as once, few, many or a class of expanded clone.

j_call v_call clone_size d_call cdr3_aa cdr3_nt
TRBJ2-3 TRBV9 . . CASSVAGFGPDTQYF TGTGCCAGCAGCGTAGCGGGATTTGGGCCAGATACGCAGTATTTT
TRBJ2-3 TRBV9 . TRBD2 CASSSLGTRLADTQYF TGTGCCAGCAGCTCCCTCGGGACTAGGCTGGCAGATACGCAGTATTTT
TRBJ2-1 TRBV4-2 large TRBD2 CASSHVTGTSGGEQFF TGTGCCAGCAGCCATGTAACCGGGACTAGCGGGGGTGAGCAGTTCTTC
TRBJ2-3 TRBV6-5 . TRBD1 CASSYSGSTGGDTQYF TGTGCCAGCAGTTACTCGGGCAGCACAGGGGGAGATACGCAGTATTTT
TRBJ2-1 TRBV28 . . CASSRSGVGQGGNEQFF TGTGCCAGCAGCCGCTCGGGAGTGGGGCAGGGGGGGAATGAGCAGTTCTTC
TRBJ2-2 TRBV19 . . CASSIMTTNTGELFF TGTGCCAGTAGTATAATGACAACGAACACCGGGGAGCTGTTTTTT
TRBJ2-1 TRBV7-2 . . CASSLELGRQFF TGTGCCAGCAGCTTAGAATTGGGGCGCCAGTTCTTC
TRBJ2-5 TRBV4-2 . TRBD2 CASSQGGNSGAQETQYF TGTGCCAGCAGCCAAGGGGGGAATAGCGGGGCCCAAGAGACCCAGTACTTC
TRBJ2-7 TRBV6-1 . TRBD1 CASRRGLEPYEQYF TGTGCCAGCAGGAGGGGGCTAGAACCCTACGAGCAGTACTTC
TRBJ1-2 TRBV6-1 once TRBD1 CASSEGTGFGYTF TGTGCCAGCAGTGAGGGGACAGGATTTGGCTACACCTTC
TRBJ1-5 TRBV7-6 . . CASSLAGGLGNQPQHF TGTGCCAGCAGTTTGGCGGGGGGGTTGGGAAATCAGCCCCAGCATTTT
TRBJ1-2 TRBV5-1 medium-sized . CASSFDSNYGYTF TGCGCCAGCAGCTTCGACAGTAACTATGGCTACACCTTC
TRBJ2-1 TRBV28 . TRBD2 CASSLASGGLYNEQFF TGTGCCAGCAGTTTAGCTAGCGGGGGCCTATACAATGAGCAGTTCTTC
TRBJ1-4 TRBV7-2 . . CASSRIQQPNEKLFF TGTGCCAGCAGCCGAATCCAACAGCCTAATGAAAAACTGTTTTTT
TRBJ2-1 TRBV11-2 . . CASSLKLATLSSYNEQFF TGTGCCAGCAGCTTAAAGTTAGCTACGCTTAGCTCCTACAATGAGCAGTTCTTC
TRBJ1-1 TRBV30 . . CAWSWGRRTEAFF TGTGCCTGGAGTTGGGGACGGAGAACTGAAGCTTTCTTT
TRBJ2-3 TRBV28 . . CASSLVLSDTQYF TGTGCCAGCAGTTTAGTACTGTCGGATACGCAGTATTTT
TRBJ2-6 TRBV6-1 . . CASSESGANVLTF TGTGCCAGCAGCGAATCTGGGGCCAACGTCCTGACTTTC
TRBJ1-2 TRBV10-3 once TRBD1 CAISSGTASYGYTF TGTGCCATCAGTTCCGGGACAGCGTCTTATGGCTACACCTTC
TRBJ1-1 TRBV6-5 . . CASSYGDLGTEAFF TGTGCCAGCAGTTACGGGGATCTTGGCACTGAAGCTTTCTTT
TRBJ2-7 TRBV5-1 . . CASSPWGDEQYF TGCGCCAGCAGCCCCTGGGGGGACGAGCAGTACTTC
TRBJ1-5 TRBV7-2 . . CASSLDMGEQPQHF TGTGCCAGCAGCTTAGACATGGGGGAGCAGCCCCAGCATTTT
TRBJ2-7 TRBV4-2 . . CASSQDYLSHPSYEQYF TGTGCCAGCAGCCAAGACTATCTAAGCCACCCCTCCTACGAGCAGTACTTC
TRBJ2-3 TRBV5-5 . TRBD2 CASRRGAGVPDTQYF TGTGCCAGCAGAAGGGGCGCGGGGGTCCCAGATACGCAGTATTTT
TRBJ1-1 TRBV5-1 . . CASSLNHGEAFF TGCGCCAGCAGCCTAAATCATGGTGAAGCTTTCTTT
TRBJ1-6 TRBV7-2 . . CASSRGDLINSPLFF TGTGCCAGCAGTCGAGGGGATCTTATTAATTCACCCCTTTTTTTT
TRBJ2-1 TRBV30 . TRBD2 CAWSPGLAGDNEQFF TGTGCCTGGAGCCCCGGACTAGCGGGGGACAATGAGCAGTTCTTC
TRBJ2-2 TRBV4-2 . . CASSQRLDGELFF TGTGCCAGCAGCCAACGGCTAGACGGGGAGCTGTTTTTT
TRBJ2-3 TRBV7-9 . TRBD1 CASSPGQGARSTDTQYF TGTGCCAGCAGCCCGGGACAGGGGGCGAGGAGCACAGATACGCAGTATTTT
TRBJ1-2 TRBV18 few . CASSPLDGGRGANYGYTF TGTGCCAGCTCACCTCTGGATGGTGGTCGGGGCGCTAACTATGGCTACACCTTC
TRBJ1-3 TRBV30 . TRBD1 CAWSGRQGSGNTIYF TGTGCCTGGAGTGGCCGACAGGGCTCCGGAAACACCATATATTTT
TRBJ2-3 TRBV28 . . CASSSPSTDTQYF TGTGCCAGCAGTTCCCCTAGCACAGATACGCAGTATTTT
TRBJ2-2 TRBV30 . . CAWSGAVPRAGELFF TGTGCCTGGAGTGGGGCCGTCCCGCGGGCCGGGGAGCTGTTTTTT
TRBJ1-4 TRBV4-1 . TRBD1 CASSQAGTGGGEKLFF TGCGCCAGCAGCCAAGCGGGGACAGGGGGAGGCGAAAAACTGTTTTTT
TRBJ2-3 TRBV4-2 . TRBD2 CASSQGLAQDTQYF TGTGCCAGCAGCCAGGGACTAGCCCAAGATACGCAGTATTTT
TRBJ2-3 TRBV28 . TRBD1 CASRQGPTDTQYF TGTGCCAGCAGACAGGGGCCCACAGATACGCAGTATTTT
TRBJ2-6 TRBV5-4 few . CASSLGLVAGANVLTF TGTGCCAGCAGCCTCGGGCTCGTTGCTGGGGCCAACGTCCTGACTTTC
TRBJ2-7 TRBV5-8 . TRBD1 CASSFSRDSYEQYF TGTGCCAGCAGCTTCAGTCGGGACAGCTACGAGCAGTACTTC
TRBJ1-2 TRBV28 . . CASNPSAFPHGYTF TGTGCCAGCAACCCCTCGGCATTCCCCCATGGCTACACCTTC
TRBJ1-4 TRBV25-1 . . CASSGQRATNEKLFF TGTGCCAGCAGTGGACAGCGTGCAACTAATGAAAAACTGTTTTTT
TRBJ2-1 TRBV10-3 . . CAISPTGDGGVEQFF TGTGCCATCAGTCCTACGGGGGACGGCGGAGTTGAGCAGTTCTTC
TRBJ1-4 TRBV6-6 . . CAIAYSNEKLFF TGTGCCATCGCATACAGTAATGAAAAACTGTTTTTT
TRBJ2-7 TRBV7-2 . TRBD1 CASSLTVGSTGQADEQYF TGTGCCAGCAGCTTAACGGTCGGGTCGACAGGGCAGGCGGACGAGCAGTACTTC
TRBJ1-5 TRBV7-2 . . CASSLGVNNQPQHF TGTGCCAGCAGCTTAGGAGTGAACAATCAGCCCCAGCATTTT
TRBJ2-2 TRBV6-1 . . CASSDKGYGTGELFF TGTGCCAGCAGCGATAAAGGGTACGGGACCGGGGAGCTGTTTTTT
TRBJ2-3 TRBV6-1 . TRBD1 CASSLGQGTTDTQYF TGTGCCAGCAGTCTCGGACAGGGAACCACAGATACGCAGTATTTT
TRBJ1-6 TRBV18 . . CASSASSYNSPLHF TGTGCCAGCTCGGCGAGCTCCTATAATTCACCCCTCCACTTT
TRBJ2-7 TRBV9 once . CASSVLAAMDEQYF TGTGCCAGCAGCGTGCTTGCTGCAATGGACGAGCAGTACTTC
TRBJ2-5 TRBV19 . . CASSIFRAGHETQYF TGTGCCAGTAGTATTTTTCGGGCAGGCCACGAGACCCAGTACTTC
TRBJ2-7 TRBV28 . TRBD1 CASRPQGYYEQYF TGTGCCAGCAGGCCACAGGGGTACTACGAGCAGTACTTC
TRBJ1-5 TRBV29-1 few TRBD1 CSALTGGQPQHF TGCAGCGCCCTGACAGGGGGTCAGCCCCAGCATTTT
TRBJ1-6 TRBV6-5 . . CASSYGDLRDSPLHF TGTGCCAGCAGTTACGGGGACCTTCGCGATTCACCCCTCCACTTT
TRBJ2-1 TRBV29-1 . TRBD2 CSVEGLAGAKPTEQFF TGCAGCGTTGAAGGGTTAGCGGGGGCAAAGCCCACTGAGCAGTTCTTC
TRBJ1-5 TRBV18 . TRBD1 CASSPGQGASPQHF TGTGCCAGCTCACCGGGACAGGGGGCTTCGCCCCAGCATTTT
TRBJ1-6 TRBV28 . . CASSLSGRSPLHF TGTGCCAGCAGTTTAAGTGGGAGGTCACCCCTCCACTTT